This entry concerns a single T cell receptor beta chain. Here immunoSEQ multiplex PCR was the method, and the copy in TCRdb shows in-frame clones only, minus some. Of roughly 140,000 clones in the sample, around 90% are singletons; the top ten hold 5%. The V gene's germline CDR1 is SGHTA and CDR2 FQGNSA. V was trimmed by 6 bases and J by 4 bases, leaving 15 bases between them. This CDR3 comprises 14 residues. The data stem from a study of T cell responses to AZD1222 COVID-19 vaccine. The sequenced sample was peripheral blood, obtained on day 0 of AZD1222 vaccination. The chain joins TRBV7-2 to TRBJ2-5, with D possibly matching TRBD2 (5 bases). The sequence derives from an adult in good health. In nucleotides, the CDR3 is TGTGCCAGCAGTCAGTTGGCGAGGGTAGAGACCCAGTACTTC. Translating it yields CASSQLARVETQYF.